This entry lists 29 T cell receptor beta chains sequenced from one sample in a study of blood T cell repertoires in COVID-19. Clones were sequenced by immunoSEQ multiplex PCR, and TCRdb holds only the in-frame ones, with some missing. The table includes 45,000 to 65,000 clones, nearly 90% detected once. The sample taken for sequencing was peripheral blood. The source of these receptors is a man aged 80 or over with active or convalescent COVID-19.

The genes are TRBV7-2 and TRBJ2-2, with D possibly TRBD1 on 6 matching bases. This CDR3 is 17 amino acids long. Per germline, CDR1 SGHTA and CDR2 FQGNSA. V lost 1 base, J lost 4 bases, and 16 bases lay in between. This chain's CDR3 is CASSLVRGIGTTGELFF. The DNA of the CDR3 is TGTGCCAGCAGCTTAGTCAGGGGAATTGGAACCACCGGGGAGCTGTTTTTT.

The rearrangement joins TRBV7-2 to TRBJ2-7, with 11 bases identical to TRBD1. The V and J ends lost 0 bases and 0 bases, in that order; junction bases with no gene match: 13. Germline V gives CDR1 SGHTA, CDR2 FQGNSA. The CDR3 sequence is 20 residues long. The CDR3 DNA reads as TGTGCCAGCAGCTTAGCCAATCCACTCCGGGACAGGGGGAGCTCCTACGAGCAGTACTTC. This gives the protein CASSLANPLRDRGSSYEQYF.

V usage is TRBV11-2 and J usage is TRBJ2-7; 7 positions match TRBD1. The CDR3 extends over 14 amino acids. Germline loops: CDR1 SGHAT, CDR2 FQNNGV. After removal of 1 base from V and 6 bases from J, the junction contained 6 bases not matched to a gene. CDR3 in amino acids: CASSLVEGAGEQYF. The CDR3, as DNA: TGTGCCAGCAGCTTAGTTGAGGGGGCGGGCGAGCAGTACTTC.

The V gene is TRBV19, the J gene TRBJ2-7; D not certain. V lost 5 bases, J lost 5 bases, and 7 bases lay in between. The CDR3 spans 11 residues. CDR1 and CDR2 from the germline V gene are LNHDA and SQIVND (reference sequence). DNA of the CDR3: TGTGCCAGTAGTCTTGCAGACGAGCAGTACTTC. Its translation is CASSLADEQYF. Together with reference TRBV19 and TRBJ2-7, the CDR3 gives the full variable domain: DGGITQSPKYLFRKEGQNVTLSCEQNLNHDAMYWYRQDPGQGLRLIYYSQIVNDFQKGDIAEGYSVSREKKESFPLTVTSAQKNPTAFYLCASSLADEQYFGPGTRLTVT.

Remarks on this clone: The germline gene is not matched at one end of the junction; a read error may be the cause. In nucleotides, the CDR3 is TGTGCCAGCAATTTACATAGCGGGGGGGCGAATGAGCAGTTCTTC. It codes for CASNLHSGGANEQFF. The chain links TRBV28 to TRBJ2-1, with 11 positions matching TRBD2. CDR1 is MDHEN, CDR2 SYDVKM, per germline. The CDR3 runs to 15 residues.

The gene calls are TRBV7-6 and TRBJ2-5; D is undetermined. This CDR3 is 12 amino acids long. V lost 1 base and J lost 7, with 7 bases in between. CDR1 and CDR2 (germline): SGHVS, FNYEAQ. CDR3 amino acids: CASSLDVGTQYF. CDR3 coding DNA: TGTGCCAGCAGCTTAGACGTCGGGACCCAGTACTTC.

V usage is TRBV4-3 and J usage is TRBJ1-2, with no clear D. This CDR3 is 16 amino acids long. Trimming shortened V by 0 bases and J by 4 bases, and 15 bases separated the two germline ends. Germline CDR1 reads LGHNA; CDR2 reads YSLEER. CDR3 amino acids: CASSQDSRGATYGYTF. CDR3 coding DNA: TGCGCCAGCAGCCAAGATAGTCGGGGAGCCACCTATGGCTACACCTTC.

The CDR3 coding sequence is TGTGCCAGCAGTGAGGAACAGGGGGAAGCTTTCTTT. Protein product: CASSEEQGEAFF. This chain connects TRBV6-1 to TRBJ1-1; the match to TRBD1 covers 7 bases. Trimming at V came to 3 bases and at J to 8 bases, leaving 3 bases not matched to a gene. The germline gives CDR1 MNHNS, CDR2 SASEGT. This CDR3 is built from 12 residues.

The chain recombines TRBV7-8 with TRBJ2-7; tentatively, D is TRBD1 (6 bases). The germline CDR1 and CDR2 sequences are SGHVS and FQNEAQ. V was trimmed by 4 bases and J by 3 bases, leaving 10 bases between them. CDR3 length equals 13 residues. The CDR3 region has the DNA TGTGCCAGCAGCTCTCTCAGGGGCTACGAGCAGTACTTC. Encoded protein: CASSSLRGYEQYF. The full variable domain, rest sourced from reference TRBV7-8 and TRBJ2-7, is GAGVSQSPRYKVAKRGQDVALRCDPISGHVSLFWYQQALGQGPEFLTYFQNEAQLDKSGLPSDRFFAERPEGSVSTLKIQRTQQEDSAVYLCASSSLRGYEQYFGPGTRLTVT.

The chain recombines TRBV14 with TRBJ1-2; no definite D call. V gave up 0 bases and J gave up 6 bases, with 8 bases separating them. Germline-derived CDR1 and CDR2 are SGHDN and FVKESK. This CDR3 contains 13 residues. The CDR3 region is CASSQDLTDGYTF. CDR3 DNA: TGTGCCAGCAGCCAAGATCTTACGGATGGCTACACCTTC.

This CDR3 is CASRPGTGMLLSNSPLHF. The CDR3, as DNA: TGCGCCAGCCGACCGGGTACAGGGATGCTACTATCCAATTCACCCCTCCACTTT. The chain uses TRBV10-2 and TRBJ1-6, with D maybe TRBD1 (6 bases). The V gene's germline CDR1 is WSHSY and CDR2 SAAADI. The CDR3 spans 18 residues. Deletions cut 8 bases from V and 7 bases from J, with 27 bases between.

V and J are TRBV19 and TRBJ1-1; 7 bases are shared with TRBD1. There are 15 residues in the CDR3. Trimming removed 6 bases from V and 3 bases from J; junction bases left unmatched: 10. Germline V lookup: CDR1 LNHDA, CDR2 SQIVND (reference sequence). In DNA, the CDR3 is TGTGCCAGTAGCCAGGGGGTGAGGATAGACACTGAAGCTTTCTTT. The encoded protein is CASSQGVRIDTEAFF. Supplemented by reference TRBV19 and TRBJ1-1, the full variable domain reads DGGITQSPKYLFRKEGQNVTLSCEQNLNHDAMYWYRQDPGQGLRLIYYSQIVNDFQKGDIAEGYSVSREKKESFPLTVTSAQKNPTAFYLCASSQGVRIDTEAFFGQGTRLTVV.

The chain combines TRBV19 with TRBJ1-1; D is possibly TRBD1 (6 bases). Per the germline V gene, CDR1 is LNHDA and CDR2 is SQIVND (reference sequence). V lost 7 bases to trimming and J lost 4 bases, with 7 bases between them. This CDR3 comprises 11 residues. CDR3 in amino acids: CASTGATEAFF. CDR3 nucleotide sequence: TGTGCCAGTACAGGGGCCACTGAAGCTTTCTTT.

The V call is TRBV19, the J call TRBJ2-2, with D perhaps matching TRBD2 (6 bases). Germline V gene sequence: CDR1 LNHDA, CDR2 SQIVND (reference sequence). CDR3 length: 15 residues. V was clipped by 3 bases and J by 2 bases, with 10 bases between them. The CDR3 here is CASSMRGTNTGELFF. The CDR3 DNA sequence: TGTGCCAGTAGTATGAGAGGGACTAACACCGGGGAGCTGTTTTTT. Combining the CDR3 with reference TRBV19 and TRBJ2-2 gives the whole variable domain DGGITQSPKYLFRKEGQNVTLSCEQNLNHDAMYWYRQDPGQGLRLIYYSQIVNDFQKGDIAEGYSVSREKKESFPLTVTSAQKNPTAFYLCASSMRGTNTGELFFGEGSRLTVL.

In DNA form, the CDR3 reads TGTGCCAGCAGTTCTAGCGGGAAAGGGTACAATGAGCAGTTCTTC. This encodes CASSSSGKGYNEQFF. The gene calls are TRBV27 and TRBJ2-1, with 9 bases lining up with TRBD2. The CDR3 contains 15 residues. Germline CDR1 MNHEY, CDR2 SMNVEV (reference sequence). Trimming removed 4 bases from V and 4 bases from J; junction bases left unmatched: 5.

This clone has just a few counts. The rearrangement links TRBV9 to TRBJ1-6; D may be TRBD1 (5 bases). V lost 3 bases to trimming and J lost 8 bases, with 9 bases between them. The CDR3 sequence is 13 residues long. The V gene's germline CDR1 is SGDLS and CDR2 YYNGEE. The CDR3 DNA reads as TGTGCCAGCAGCGCCCAGGGTTATTCACCCCTCCACTTT. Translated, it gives CASSAQGYSPLHF.

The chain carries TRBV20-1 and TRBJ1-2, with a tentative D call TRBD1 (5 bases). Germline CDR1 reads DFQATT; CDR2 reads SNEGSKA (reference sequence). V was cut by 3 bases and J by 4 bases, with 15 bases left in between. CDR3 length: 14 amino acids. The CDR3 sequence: CSASDSGQTYGYTF. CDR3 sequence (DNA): TGCAGTGCTAGTGACAGCGGCCAGACCTATGGCTACACCTTC.

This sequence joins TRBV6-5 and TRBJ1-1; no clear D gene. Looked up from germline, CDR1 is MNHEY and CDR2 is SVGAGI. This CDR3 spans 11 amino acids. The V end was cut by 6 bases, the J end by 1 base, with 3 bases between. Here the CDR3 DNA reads TGTGCCAGCAGCGGGAACACTGAAGCTTTCTTT. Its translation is CASSGNTEAFF.

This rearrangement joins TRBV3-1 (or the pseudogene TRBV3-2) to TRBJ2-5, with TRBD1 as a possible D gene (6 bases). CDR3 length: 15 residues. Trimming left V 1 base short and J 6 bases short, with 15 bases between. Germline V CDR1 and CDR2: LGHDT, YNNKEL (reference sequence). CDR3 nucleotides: TGTGCCAGCAGCCAAGCCCTCAACAGGGCGCAGACCCAGTACTTC. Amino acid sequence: CASSQALNRAQTQYF.

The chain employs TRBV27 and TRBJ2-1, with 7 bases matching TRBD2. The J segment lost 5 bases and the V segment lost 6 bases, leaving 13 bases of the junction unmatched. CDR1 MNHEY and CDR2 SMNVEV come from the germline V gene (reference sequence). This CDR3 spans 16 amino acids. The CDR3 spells CASSLMTRDYNNEQFF. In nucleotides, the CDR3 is TGTGCCAGCAGCCTCATGACCCGGGACTACAACAATGAGCAGTTCTTC.

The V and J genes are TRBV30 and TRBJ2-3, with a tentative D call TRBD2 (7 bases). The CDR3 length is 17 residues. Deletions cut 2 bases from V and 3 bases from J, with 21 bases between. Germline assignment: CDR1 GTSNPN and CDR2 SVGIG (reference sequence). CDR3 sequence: CAWSRALWEGVTDTQYF. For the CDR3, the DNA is TGTGCCTGGAGTAGGGCCCTATGGGAGGGGGTAACAGATACGCAGTATTTT.

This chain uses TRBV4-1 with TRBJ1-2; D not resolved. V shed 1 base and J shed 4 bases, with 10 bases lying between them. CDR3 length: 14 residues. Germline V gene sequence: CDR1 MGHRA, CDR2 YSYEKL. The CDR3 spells CASSQGRSTYGYTF. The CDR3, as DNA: TGCGCCAGCAGCCAAGGTAGATCAACCTATGGCTACACCTTC.

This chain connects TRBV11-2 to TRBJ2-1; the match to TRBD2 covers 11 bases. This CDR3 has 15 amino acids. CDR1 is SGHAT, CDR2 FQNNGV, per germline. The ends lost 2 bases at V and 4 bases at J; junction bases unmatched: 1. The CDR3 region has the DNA TGTGCCAGCAGCTTAAGGACTAGCGGGTACAATGAGCAGTTCTTC. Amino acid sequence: CASSLRTSGYNEQFF.

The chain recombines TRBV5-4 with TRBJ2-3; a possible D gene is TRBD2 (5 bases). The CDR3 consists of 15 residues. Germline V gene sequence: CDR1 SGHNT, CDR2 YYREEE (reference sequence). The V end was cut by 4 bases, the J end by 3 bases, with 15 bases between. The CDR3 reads CASSPVASFTDTQYF. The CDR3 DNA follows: TGTGCCAGCAGCCCCGTGGCTAGCTTTACAGATACGCAGTATTTT.

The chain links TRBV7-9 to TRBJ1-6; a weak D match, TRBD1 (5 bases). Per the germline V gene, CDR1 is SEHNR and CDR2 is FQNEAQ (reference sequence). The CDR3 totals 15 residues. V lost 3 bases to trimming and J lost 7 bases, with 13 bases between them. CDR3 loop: CASSFGDRENSPLHF. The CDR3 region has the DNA TGTGCCAGCAGCTTTGGTGACAGAGAAAATTCACCCCTCCACTTT.

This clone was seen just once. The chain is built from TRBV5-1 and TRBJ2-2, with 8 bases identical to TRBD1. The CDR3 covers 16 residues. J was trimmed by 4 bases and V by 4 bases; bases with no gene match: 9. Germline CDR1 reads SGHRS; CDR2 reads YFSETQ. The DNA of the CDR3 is TGCGCCAGCAGCCCGTTGGGGACAGGCCTCACCGGGGAGCTGTTTTTT. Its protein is CASSPLGTGLTGELFF.

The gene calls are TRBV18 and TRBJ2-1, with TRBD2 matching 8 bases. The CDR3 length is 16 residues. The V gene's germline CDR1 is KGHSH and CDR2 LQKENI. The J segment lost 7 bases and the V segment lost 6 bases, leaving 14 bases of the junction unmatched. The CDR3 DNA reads TGTGCCAGCTCCCCTCGGGTAGCGGGATCTCCGAATGAGCAGTTCTTC. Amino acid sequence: CASSPRVAGSPNEQFF.

The CDR3, as DNA: TGTGCCTGGAGTGCACTCACTGAAGCTTTCTTT. Translation: CAWSALTEAFF. The rearrangement links TRBV30 to TRBJ1-1, with D unresolved. V was pared by 1 base and J by 4 bases, with 4 bases between. In germline, CDR1 is GTSNPN, CDR2 SVGIG (reference sequence). The CDR3 is 11 residues long.

CDR3 nucleotides: TGTGCCACCAGCTCACGCGGCCGAGCCTACGAGCAGTACTTC. Protein product: CATSSRGRAYEQYF. The chain has TRBV15 and TRBJ2-7; D gene unclear. CDR3 size: 14 residues. The V and J ends lost 5 bases and 2 bases respectively, with 13 bases between them. Germline CDR1 reads LNHNV; CDR2 reads YYDKDF (reference sequence).